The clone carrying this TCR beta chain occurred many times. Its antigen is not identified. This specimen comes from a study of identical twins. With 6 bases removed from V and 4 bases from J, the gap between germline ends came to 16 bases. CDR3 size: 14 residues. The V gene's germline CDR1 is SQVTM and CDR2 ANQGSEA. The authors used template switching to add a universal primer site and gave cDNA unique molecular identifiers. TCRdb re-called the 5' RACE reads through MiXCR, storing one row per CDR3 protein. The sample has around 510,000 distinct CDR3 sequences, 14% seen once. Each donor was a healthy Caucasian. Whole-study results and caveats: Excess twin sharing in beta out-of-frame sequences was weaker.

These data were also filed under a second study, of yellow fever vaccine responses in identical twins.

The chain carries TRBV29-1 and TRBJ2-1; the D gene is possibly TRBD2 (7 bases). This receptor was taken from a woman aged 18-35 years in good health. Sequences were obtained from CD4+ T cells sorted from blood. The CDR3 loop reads CSVGGAGAYNEQFF. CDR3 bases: TGCAGCGTCGGTGGGGCGGGGGCTTACAATGAGCAGTTCTTC.